This T cell receptor (beta chain) came from a study of control samples from healthy donors and cancer patients. Profiled with immunoSEQ multiplex PCR; TCRdb holds only in-frame clones, not every one. The table includes around 130,000 clones, about 88% detected once. The sequence derives from a man aged 50 to 59 in good health. Input material: blood.

Here the CDR3 reads CASSEGQGGGNQPQHF. CDR3 in DNA: TGTGCCAGCAGCGAAGGACAGGGTGGGGGCAATCAGCCCCAGCATTTT. The chain uses TRBV7-6 and TRBJ1-5, with 8 bases matching TRBD1. The J segment lost 2 bases and the V segment lost 5 bases, leaving 8 bases of the junction unmatched. The germline V gene encodes CDR1 SGHVS and CDR2 FNYEAQ. The CDR3 length is 16 residues.